Sequencing of this T cell receptor beta chain was carried out in a study of naive and memory T cell subsets. Both TRBC1 and TRBC2 were covered by a beta constant-region primer of two equimolar oligonucleotides. Nested alpha and beta constant-region primers with the SP2 primer drove four PCR rounds on ligated cDNA. The cDNA 3' end received a ligated single-stranded oligonucleotide carrying the SP2 primer and a 12-nucleotide UMI. TCRdb reprocessed the UMI-ligation and nested PCR reads via MiXCR and lists one record per CDR3 protein. The data show 150,000 or so distinct CDR3 sequences, 20% to 25% seen once. Trimming at V came to 8 bases and at J to 6 bases, leaving 5 bases not matched to a gene. The CDR3 runs to 13 residues. The V gene's germline CDR1 is MGHDK and CDR2 SYGVNS. This clonotype has only a few counts. Its target is unknown. The study, taken as a whole, reports: Naive repertoires, especially CD8, held a few larger clonotypes, possibly memory cells re-expressing CD45RA.

The sample comprised naive CD4+ T cells from blood. The V and J genes are TRBV25-1 and TRBJ2-3, with 10 nucleotides matching TRBD1. The receptor's source is a human donor in good health. The CDR3 protein is CASRTGGRDTQYF. CDR3 bases: TGTGCCAGCCGGACAGGGGGAAGGGATACGCAGTATTTT.